The 7 T cell receptor beta chains below were found in one sample sequenced in a study of blood T cell repertoires in COVID-19. TCRdb keeps only in-frame clones here, not all; method: immunoSEQ multiplex PCR. The top ten clones hold under 15% of a sample with approximately 190,000 clones, about 80% of them seen once. Sample: peripheral blood. Source of these receptors: a man aged 25-45 years with active or convalescent COVID-19.

The chain uses TRBV11-2 and TRBJ1-2; possible D gene TRBD1, 5 bases. CDR1 is SGHAT and CDR2 is FQNNGV in the germline V gene. The CDR3 totals 15 residues. The ends were cut back, 5 bases at V and 6 bases at J, with 19 bases in the middle. CDR3 bases: TGTGCCAGCAGCCGAGAGGTCCAGGGCCGGCATGGCTACACCTTC. Protein: CASSREVQGRHGYTF.

The chain couples TRBV28 to TRBJ2-7; 8 bases are a match to TRBD1. This CDR3 is 13 amino acids long. J gave up 2 bases and V 7 bases, and 4 bases lay outside the gene matches. Germline-derived CDR1 and CDR2 are MDHEN and SYDVKM. The DNA for the CDR3 is TGTGCCAGCATGAGGACAGGGACCTACGAGCAGTACGTC. This translates into CASMRTGTYEQYV.

The rearrangement uses TRBV5-1 and TRBJ1-1, with D tentatively TRBD1 (5 bases). This CDR3 region has 13 residues. Germline V gene sequence: CDR1 SGHRS, CDR2 YFSETQ. Trimming removed 5 bases from V and 1 base from J, with 9 bases in between. The CDR3 protein is CASRGQENTEAFF. CDR3 DNA: TGCGCCAGCAGGGGGCAGGAGAACACTGAAGCTTTCTTT.

The chain combines TRBV18 with TRBJ2-1; tentative D call: TRBD2 (5 bases). CDR3 length equals 14 residues. Trimming pared 1 base from V and 6 bases from J, leaving 10 bases between. The germline CDR1 and CDR2 sequences are KGHSH and LQKENI. CDR3 DNA: TGTGCCAGCTCACCACGGGCTAGCAGCAATGAGCAGTTCTTC. It is translated as CASSPRASSNEQFF.

The CDR3 nucleotides read TGTGCCAGTGGACAGGAATACACTGAAGCTTTCTTT. The encoded protein is CASGQEYTEAFF. This sequence joins TRBV27 and TRBJ1-1, with 7 bases aligning to TRBD1. J lost 3 bases, V lost 9 bases, and 4 bases had no gene match. Germline CDR1 MNHEY, CDR2 SMNVEV (reference sequence). The CDR3 length is 12 residues.

The V and J genes are TRBV4-1 and TRBJ2-1; 10 bases are a match to TRBD2. Germline assignment: CDR1 MGHRA and CDR2 YSYEKL. This CDR3 has 16 amino acids. J gave up 8 bases and V 4 bases, and 11 bases lay outside the gene matches. This CDR3 reads CASSPIGTSVGYEQFF. CDR3 sequence (DNA): TGCGCCAGCAGCCCGATCGGGACTAGCGTCGGATATGAGCAGTTCTTC.

This chain links TRBV7-6 with TRBJ2-4; TRBD2 aligns across 7 bases. This CDR3 is 17 amino acids long. V gave up 4 bases and J gave up 0 bases; unmatched junction bases: 9. CDR1 and CDR2 from the germline V gene are SGHVS and FNYEAQ. The CDR3 DNA follows: TGTGCCAGCAGCTGGCTAGCGGAGGACCTAGCCAAAAACATTCAGTACTTC. Protein sequence: CASSWLAEDLAKNIQYF.